A selection of T cell receptor beta chains follows, all from one sample in a study of OX40 agonist ivuxolimab in advanced cancers. Clones were sequenced by immunoSEQ multiplex PCR, and TCRdb holds only the in-frame ones, with some missing. The table includes some 35,000 clones, approximately 80% detected once. Here the sequenced sample was CD4+ or CD8+ T cells sorted from blood, taken in a trial of the OX40 agonist ivuxolimab. The receptors derive from an adult with an advanced solid tumor such as melanoma, head and neck, liver or kidney cancer. Each CDR3 is given without its conserved first and last residue. A clone size is listed for some rows: how often the clone was seen (once, few, many), or a class if it is expanded.

v_call	clone_size	j_call	cdr3_aa
TRBV5-4	NA	TRBJ2-7	ASSLVPRLAHEQY
TRBV5-1	NA	TRBJ1-1	ASSSGQGGEAF
TRBV2	NA	TRBJ2-5	ASRVSGGETQY
TRBV5-1	few	TRBJ2-3	ASSLSGDLGTDTQY
TRBV15	NA	TRBJ2-5	ATSRTPLAFDQETQY
TRBV13	NA	TRBJ2-1	ASTRDTTYNEQF
TRBV14	NA	TRBJ2-1	ASSQVPFRFDEQF
TRBV4-1	NA	TRBJ2-5	ASSPPPGVNQETQY
TRBV29-1	NA	TRBJ1-1	SVRDRVNTEAF
TRBV28	NA	TRBJ2-7	ASSLFRGTGPAGGIYEQY
TRBV11-2	NA	TRBJ2-1	ASSLVEGGQF
TRBV25-1	few	TRBJ2-3	ASSDPVTGKDTDTQY
TRBV6-6	NA	TRBJ2-7	ASSYDTEEQY
TRBV7-8	NA	TRBJ1-1	ASSLAPGNTEAF